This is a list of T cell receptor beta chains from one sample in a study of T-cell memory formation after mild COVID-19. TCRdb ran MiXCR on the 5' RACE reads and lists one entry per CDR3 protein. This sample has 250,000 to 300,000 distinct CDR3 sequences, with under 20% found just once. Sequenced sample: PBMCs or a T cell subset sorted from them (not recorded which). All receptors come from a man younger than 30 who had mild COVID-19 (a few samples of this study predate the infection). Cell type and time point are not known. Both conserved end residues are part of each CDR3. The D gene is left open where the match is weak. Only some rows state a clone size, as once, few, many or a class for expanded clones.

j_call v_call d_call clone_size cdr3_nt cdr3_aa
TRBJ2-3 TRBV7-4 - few TGTGCCAGCAGCTGGACCAGCGCTTTAACCGTTTACACAGATACGCAGTATTTT CASSWTSALTVYTDTQYF
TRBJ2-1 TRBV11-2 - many TGTGCCAGCAGCTTAAGGTCACAGGGTTTCTCCTACAATGAGCAGTTCTTC CASSLRSQGFSYNEQFF
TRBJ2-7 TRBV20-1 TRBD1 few TGCAGTGCAGACGATTCCGGGACAGGGTACCACGAGCAGTACTTC CSADDSGTGYHEQYF
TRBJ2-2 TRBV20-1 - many TGCAGTGCTAGAGGGGGGGCCACCAACACCGGGGAGCTGTTTTTT CSARGGATNTGELFF
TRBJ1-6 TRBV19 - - TGTGCCAGTAGTACTTATGGTCGGAGTAATTCACCCCTCCACTTT CASSTYGRSNSPLHF
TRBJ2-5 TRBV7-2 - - TGTGCCAGCAGCTCGAGACGCCTCCAAGAGACCCAGTACTTC CASSSRRLQETQYF
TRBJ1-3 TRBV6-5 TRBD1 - TGTGCCAGCAGTTCCAGGGACAGGGCTGGAAACACCATATATTTT CASSSRDRAGNTIYF
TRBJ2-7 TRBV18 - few TGTGCCAGCTCGAGGACAGCCACCTACGAGCAGTACTTC CASSRTATYEQYF
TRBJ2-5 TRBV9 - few TGTGCCAGCAGCGATGGGACGGAAGAGACCCAGTACTTC CASSDGTEETQYF
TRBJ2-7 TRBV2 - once TGTGCCAGCAGTGATCGTGGGGTTACGAGCGAGCAGTACTTC CASSDRGVTSEQYF
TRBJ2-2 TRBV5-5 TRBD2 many TGTGCCAGCAGCGGGACTAGCGGAGACTACGGGGAGCTGTTTTTT CASSGTSGDYGELFF
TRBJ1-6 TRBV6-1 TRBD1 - TGTGCCAGCAGTGAACTCCGACAGGGGAAGGCGGAGAAGTCACCCCTCCACTTT CASSELRQGKAEKSPLHF
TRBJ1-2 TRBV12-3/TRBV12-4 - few TGTGCCAGCAGTATTCATGGTGGGACCTATGGCTACACCTTC CASSIHGGTYGYTF